Listed below are T cell receptor beta chains from one sample, sequenced in a study of blood T cell repertoires in COVID-19. Data came from immunoSEQ multiplex PCR; TCRdb stores just in-frame clones and leaves some out. Seen here are roughly 250,000 clones, approximately 87% observed once, and the top ten hold approximately 2.3%. The sequenced sample was peripheral blood. Every receptor here comes from a woman aged 45 to 65 with acute or convalescent COVID-19. The CDR3 runs from the conserved cysteine through the conserved F or W. The order of the fields is V gene, D gene, clone size, J gene, CDR3 protein, CDR3 DNA. A D gene is named only where the DNA matches it firmly. Some rows mark clone size as missing; the rest say once, few, many or name a class of expanded clone.

V gene: TRBV5-5
D gene: NA
clone size: few
J gene: TRBJ2-1
CDR3 protein: CASSFLWGPASNEQFF
CDR3 DNA: TGTGCCAGCAGCTTTTTGTGGGGGCCCGCTTCCAATGAGCAGTTCTTC

V gene: TRBV3-1/TRBV3-2
D gene: NA
clone size: NA
J gene: TRBJ1-6
CDR3 protein: CASSQFREGSPLHF
CDR3 DNA: TGTGCCAGCAGCCAGTTCAGGGAAGGTTCACCCCTCCACTTT

V gene: TRBV21-1
D gene: NA
clone size: NA
J gene: TRBJ1-1
CDR3 protein: CASSKVYTEAFF
CDR3 DNA: TGTGCCAGCAGCAAAGTCTACACTGAAGCTTTCTTT

V gene: TRBV29-1
D gene: NA
clone size: few
J gene: TRBJ1-6
CDR3 protein: CSVGEGSGRYSPLHF
CDR3 DNA: TGCAGCGTCGGGGAGGGAAGCGGGAGGTATTCACCCCTCCACTTT

V gene: TRBV5-1
D gene: TRBD1
clone size: NA
J gene: TRBJ2-2
CDR3 protein: CASSPGQWGGELFF
CDR3 DNA: TGCGCCAGCAGCCCGGGACAGTGGGGCGGGGAGCTGTTTTTT

V gene: TRBV5-1
D gene: TRBD1
clone size: NA
J gene: TRBJ2-7
CDR3 protein: CASSPGTAYEQYF
CDR3 DNA: TGCGCCAGCAGCCCTGGGACAGCCTACGAGCAGTACTTC

V gene: TRBV5-4
D gene: NA
clone size: NA
J gene: TRBJ2-5
CDR3 protein: CASSLKVAETQYF
CDR3 DNA: TGTGCCAGCAGCTTGAAGGTAGCAGAGACCCAGTACTTC

V gene: TRBV5-4
D gene: TRBD2
clone size: few
J gene: TRBJ2-7
CDR3 protein: CASSSGLANYEQYF
CDR3 DNA: TGTGCCAGCAGCTCGGGACTAGCTAACTACGAGCAGTACTTC

V gene: TRBV9
D gene: NA
clone size: NA
J gene: TRBJ2-3
CDR3 protein: CASSATEDTQYF
CDR3 DNA: TGTGCCAGCAGCGCTACAGAGGATACGCAGTATTTT

V gene: TRBV15
D gene: TRBD1
clone size: once
J gene: TRBJ2-5
CDR3 protein: CATSGPGGLGQETQYF
CDR3 DNA: TGTGCCACCAGCGGGCCAGGGGGCTTGGGCCAAGAGACCCAGTACTTC

V gene: TRBV27
D gene: TRBD1
clone size: once
J gene: TRBJ1-5
CDR3 protein: CASSIDRGLQPQHF
CDR3 DNA: TGTGCCAGCAGCATCGACAGGGGGCTTCAGCCCCAGCATTTT

V gene: TRBV7-9
D gene: TRBD1
clone size: NA
J gene: TRBJ1-1
CDR3 protein: CASSFGQGDTEAFF
CDR3 DNA: TGTGCCAGCAGCTTCGGACAGGGTGACACTGAAGCTTTCTTT

V gene: TRBV10-3
D gene: TRBD1
clone size: few
J gene: TRBJ1-5
CDR3 protein: CAISDPAGGDRQPQHF
CDR3 DNA: TGTGCCATCAGTGATCCGGCAGGGGGTGATAGACAGCCCCAGCATTTT

V gene: TRBV4-1
D gene: NA
clone size: NA
J gene: TRBJ2-4
CDR3 protein: CASSRGILTRSDKNIQYF
CDR3 DNA: TGCGCCAGCAGCCGAGGTATCTTGACGCGATCCGACAAAAACATTCAGTACTTC

V gene: TRBV9
D gene: TRBD2
clone size: once
J gene: TRBJ2-7
CDR3 protein: CASSPRLAGWYEQYF
CDR3 DNA: TGTGCCAGCAGCCCCCGACTAGCGGGATGGTACGAGCAGTACTTC

V gene: TRBV10-3
D gene: TRBD1
clone size: NA
J gene: TRBJ2-1
CDR3 protein: CAISAGTGNNEQFF
CDR3 DNA: TGTGCCATCAGTGCCGGGACAGGGAACAATGAGCAGTTCTTC

V gene: TRBV28
D gene: TRBD1
clone size: once
J gene: TRBJ1-1
CDR3 protein: CASSPTGTGTMNTEAFF
CDR3 DNA: TGTGCCAGCAGTCCCACCGGGACAGGGACCATGAACACTGAAGCTTTCTTT

V gene: TRBV28
D gene: TRBD1
clone size: once
J gene: TRBJ1-4
CDR3 protein: CASSPDRETVEKLFF
CDR3 DNA: TGTGCCAGCAGTCCCGACAGGGAAACGGTTGAAAAACTGTTTTTT

V gene: TRBV7-9
D gene: NA
clone size: few
J gene: TRBJ1-4
CDR3 protein: CASSLGHGNEKLFF
CDR3 DNA: TGTGCCAGCAGCTTGGGACACGGTAATGAAAAACTGTTTTTT

V gene: TRBV5-1
D gene: NA
clone size: NA
J gene: TRBJ1-6
CDR3 protein: CASSLGVRTENNSPLHF
CDR3 DNA: TGCGCCAGCAGCTTGGGGGTCCGGACAGAGAATAATTCACCCCTCCACTTT

V gene: TRBV19
D gene: TRBD1
clone size: NA
J gene: TRBJ1-6
CDR3 protein: CARRPDRDRSYNSPLHF
CDR3 DNA: TGTGCCAGACGACCCGACAGGGACCGCTCCTATAATTCACCCCTCCACTTT

V gene: TRBV2
D gene: NA
clone size: NA
J gene: TRBJ1-1
CDR3 protein: CASSALTPGNTEAFF
CDR3 DNA: TGTGCCAGCAGTGCCCTCACACCGGGGAACACTGAAGCTTTCTTT

V gene: TRBV28
D gene: TRBD2
clone size: NA
J gene: TRBJ2-3
CDR3 protein: CASSLFVGGLAGEWGFTDTQYF
CDR3 DNA: TGTGCCAGCAGTTTGTTCGTGGGGGGACTAGCGGGAGAGTGGGGATTCACAGATACGCAGTATTTT

V gene: TRBV11-2
D gene: TRBD1
clone size: few
J gene: TRBJ1-5
CDR3 protein: CASSPGTGYHQPQHF
CDR3 DNA: TGTGCCAGCAGCCCGGGGACAGGGTACCATCAGCCCCAGCATTTT

V gene: TRBV6-2/TRBV6-3
D gene: TRBD2
clone size: NA
J gene: TRBJ2-1
CDR3 protein: CASSKAAGVREQFF
CDR3 DNA: TGTGCCAGCAGCAAAGCGGCGGGAGTACGTGAGCAGTTCTTC

V gene: TRBV28
D gene: TRBD2
clone size: NA
J gene: TRBJ2-7
CDR3 protein: CASTTSGYEQYF
CDR3 DNA: TGTGCCAGCACGACTAGCGGCTACGAGCAGTACTTC

V gene: TRBV18
D gene: TRBD2
clone size: once
J gene: TRBJ2-5
CDR3 protein: CASSPGTTGETQYF
CDR3 DNA: TGTGCCAGCTCCCCCGGGACTACCGGAGAGACCCAGTACTTC

V gene: TRBV6-1
D gene: NA
clone size: NA
J gene: TRBJ1-5
CDR3 protein: CASSAGEGPLNQPQHF
CDR3 DNA: TGTGCCAGCAGTGCCGGGGAGGGGCCCCTCAATCAGCCCCAGCATTTT

V gene: TRBV5-1
D gene: NA
clone size: NA
J gene: TRBJ2-2
CDR3 protein: CASTVNSANTGELFF
CDR3 DNA: TGCGCCAGCACGGTGAATAGCGCCAACACCGGGGAGCTGTTTTTT

V gene: TRBV29-1
D gene: NA
clone size: NA
J gene: TRBJ2-7
CDR3 protein: CSVLASQSYEQYF
CDR3 DNA: TGCAGCGTTCTAGCGTCCCAGTCCTACGAGCAGTACTTC

V gene: TRBV2
D gene: NA
clone size: few
J gene: TRBJ1-4
CDR3 protein: CASSELGGTNEKLFF
CDR3 DNA: TGTGCCAGCAGTGAACTAGGCGGCACTAATGAAAAACTGTTTTTT

V gene: TRBV29-1
D gene: TRBD1
clone size: NA
J gene: TRBJ2-2
CDR3 protein: CSVGDRANTGELFF
CDR3 DNA: TGCAGCGTTGGAGACAGGGCGAACACCGGGGAGCTGTTTTTT

V gene: TRBV9
D gene: NA
clone size: NA
J gene: TRBJ1-1
CDR3 protein: CASSVEGELSAFF
CDR3 DNA: TGTGCCAGCAGCGTAGAGGGGGAGCTCTCAGCTTTCTTT

V gene: TRBV6-6
D gene: TRBD1
clone size: NA
J gene: TRBJ2-1
CDR3 protein: CASSKQGNYNGEQFF
CDR3 DNA: TGTGCCAGCAGCAAACAGGGGAACTACAATGGTGAGCAGTTCTTC

V gene: TRBV27
D gene: NA
clone size: NA
J gene: TRBJ2-3
CDR3 protein: CASSSTIADWGTDTQYF
CDR3 DNA: TGTGCCAGCAGTTCGACTATAGCGGACTGGGGCACAGATACGCAGTATTTT

V gene: TRBV19
D gene: TRBD1
clone size: NA
J gene: TRBJ1-5
CDR3 protein: CASSTQGAGNQPQHF
CDR3 DNA: TGTGCCAGTAGTACCCAGGGGGCCGGCAATCAGCCCCAGCATTTT

V gene: TRBV7-3
D gene: NA
clone size: NA
J gene: TRBJ2-3
CDR3 protein: CASSLIAASTDTQYF
CDR3 DNA: TGTGCCAGCAGCTTAATAGCGGCTAGCACAGATACGCAGTATTTT

V gene: TRBV7-3
D gene: NA
clone size: NA
J gene: TRBJ2-3
CDR3 protein: CASSLSPGMGTDTQYF
CDR3 DNA: TGTGCCAGCAGCTTATCCCCGGGAATGGGGACAGATACGCAGTATTTT

V gene: TRBV7-3
D gene: NA
clone size: NA
J gene: TRBJ1-1
CDR3 protein: CASSPGRGNTEAFF
CDR3 DNA: TGTGCCAGCAGCCCAGGCCGGGGGAACACTGAAGCTTTCTTT

V gene: TRBV19
D gene: NA
clone size: NA
J gene: TRBJ1-1
CDR3 protein: CASSATRRSAINTEAFF
CDR3 DNA: TGTGCCAGTAGTGCCACCCGACGGAGTGCAATTAACACTGAAGCTTTCTTT

V gene: TRBV30
D gene: TRBD1
clone size: once
J gene: TRBJ1-6
CDR3 protein: CAWSGGGQGLNSPLHF
CDR3 DNA: TGTGCCTGGAGTGGGGGCGGACAGGGCCTTAATTCACCCCTCCACTTT

V gene: TRBV28
D gene: TRBD1
clone size: NA
J gene: TRBJ1-4
CDR3 protein: CASRDRGIANEKLFF
CDR3 DNA: TGTGCCAGCAGGGACAGGGGCATAGCTAATGAAAAACTGTTTTTT

V gene: TRBV29-1
D gene: NA
clone size: few
J gene: TRBJ1-1
CDR3 protein: CSAVRFMDTEAFF
CDR3 DNA: TGCAGCGCCGTCAGGTTTATGGACACTGAAGCTTTCTTT

V gene: TRBV3-1/TRBV3-2
D gene: TRBD2
clone size: NA
J gene: TRBJ2-5
CDR3 protein: CASSQDRGVAGVETQYF
CDR3 DNA: TGTGCCAGCAGCCAAGATCGAGGGGTAGCGGGAGTGGAGACCCAGTACTTC

V gene: TRBV27
D gene: NA
clone size: NA
J gene: TRBJ1-4
CDR3 protein: CASSSIQGSFNEKLFF
CDR3 DNA: TGTGCCAGCAGTTCCATACAGGGCTCATTTAATGAAAAACTGTTTTTT

V gene: TRBV27
D gene: NA
clone size: NA
J gene: TRBJ1-5
CDR3 protein: CASSFSRGGNQPQHF
CDR3 DNA: TGTGCCAGCAGTTTTTCCAGGGGCGGGAATCAGCCCCAGCATTTT

V gene: TRBV7-3
D gene: NA
clone size: NA
J gene: TRBJ2-7
CDR3 protein: CASSFLPGQSYEQYF
CDR3 DNA: TGTGCCAGCAGCTTCCTTCCAGGGCAGTCCTACGAGCAGTACTTC

V gene: TRBV7-2
D gene: NA
clone size: NA
J gene: TRBJ2-2
CDR3 protein: CASSTITITGELFF
CDR3 DNA: TGTGCCAGCAGCACCATAACAATCACCGGGGAGCTGTTTTTT

V gene: TRBV5-4
D gene: TRBD2
clone size: NA
J gene: TRBJ2-1
CDR3 protein: CASSLAYSGRANEQFF
CDR3 DNA: TGTGCCAGCAGTCTCGCCTATAGCGGGAGGGCCAATGAGCAGTTCTTC

V gene: TRBV28
D gene: NA
clone size: NA
J gene: TRBJ1-6
CDR3 protein: CASSLMGSSYNSPLHF
CDR3 DNA: TGTGCCAGCAGTTTAATGGGGAGCTCCTATAATTCACCCCTCCACTTT

V gene: TRBV4-1
D gene: NA
clone size: NA
J gene: TRBJ2-7
CDR3 protein: CASSQGLRGYEQYF
CDR3 DNA: TGCGCCAGCAGCCAAGGACTTAGGGGCTACGAGCAGTACTTC

V gene: TRBV28
D gene: NA
clone size: NA
J gene: TRBJ1-6
CDR3 protein: CASSSPRWGQDSPLHF
CDR3 DNA: TGTGCCAGCAGTTCCCCCCGTTGGGGGCAAGATTCACCCCTCCACTTT

V gene: TRBV28
D gene: TRBD1
clone size: NA
J gene: TRBJ2-7
CDR3 protein: CASSRQGNSYEQYF
CDR3 DNA: TGTGCCAGCAGTCGACAGGGGAACTCCTACGAGCAGTACTTC

V gene: TRBV5-1
D gene: NA
clone size: NA
J gene: TRBJ2-7
CDR3 protein: CASSPMTVSEQYF
CDR3 DNA: TGCGCCAGCAGCCCAATGACAGTTTCCGAGCAGTACTTC

V gene: TRBV6-5
D gene: NA
clone size: NA
J gene: TRBJ1-1
CDR3 protein: CASSYHRADENTEAFF
CDR3 DNA: TGTGCCAGCAGTTACCACAGGGCAGACGAGAACACTGAAGCTTTCTTT